The clone carrying this T cell receptor (beta chain) showed up many times. Its matching antigen is unknown. The CDR3 is 13 amino acids. V shed 4 bases and J shed 5 bases, with 9 bases lying between them. The V gene's germline CDR1 is MNHEY and CDR2 SVGEGT. The sample comes from a study of T cell responses to AZD1222 COVID-19 vaccine. Study-wide context: Analysis merged second doses at about 4 or about 12 weeks. General study findings and limits: Vaccination with two AZD1222 doses was followed by a rise in Spike-specific TCR breadth and depth. A mostly white British donor set with more females was recruited, and clonal diversity was possibly underestimated.

Only in-frame clones appear in the TCRdb table, and some are missing; sequencing was by immunoSEQ multiplex PCR. Among roughly 170,000 clones, around 88% were seen once, and the ten largest hold approximately 0.49%. This clonotype was obtained from an adult in good health. V usage is TRBV6-2 or TRBV6-3 and J usage is TRBJ1-5; no clear D gene. Specimen: peripheral blood, collected on day 0 of AZD1222 vaccination. CDR3 sequence reads: CASSLSTDQPQHF. The CDR3 DNA is TGTGCCAGCAGTTTGAGTACGGATCAGCCCCAGCATTTT.